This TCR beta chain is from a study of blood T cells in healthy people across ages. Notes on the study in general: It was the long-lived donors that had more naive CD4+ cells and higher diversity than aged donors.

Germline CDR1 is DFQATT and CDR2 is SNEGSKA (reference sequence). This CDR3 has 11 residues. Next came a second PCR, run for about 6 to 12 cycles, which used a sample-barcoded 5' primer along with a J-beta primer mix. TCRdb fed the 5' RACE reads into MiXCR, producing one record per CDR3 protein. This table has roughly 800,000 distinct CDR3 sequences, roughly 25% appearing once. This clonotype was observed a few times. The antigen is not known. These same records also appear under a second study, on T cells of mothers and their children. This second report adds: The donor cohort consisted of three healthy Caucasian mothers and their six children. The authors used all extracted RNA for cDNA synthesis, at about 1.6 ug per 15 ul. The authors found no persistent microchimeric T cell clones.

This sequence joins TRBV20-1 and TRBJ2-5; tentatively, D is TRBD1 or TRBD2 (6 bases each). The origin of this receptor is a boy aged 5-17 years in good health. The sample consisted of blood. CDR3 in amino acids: CSPPGAETQYF. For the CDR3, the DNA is TGCAGCCCCCCGGGGGCCGAGACCCAGTACTTC.